The 25 T cell receptor beta chains listed next were all sequenced from one sample in a study of neurological immune-mediated disorders. TCRdb passed the 5' RACE reads through MiXCR, listing each CDR3 protein once. The table records 65,000 to 75,000 distinct CDR3 sequences, about 5.1% of them present only once. The specimen was PBMCs. These receptors all come from a woman aged 70-85 years with multiple sclerosis.

This clonotype showed up many times. CDR3 loop: CAITGGAGGTDTQYF. The CDR3 nucleotides are TGTGCCATCACCGGGGGCGCGGGGGGCACAGATACGCAGTATTTT. The rearrangement uses TRBV10-3 and TRBJ2-3; TRBD2 might be the D (7 bases). The CDR3 consists of 15 residues. The germline V gene encodes CDR1 ENHRY and CDR2 SYGVKD. V lost 7 bases, J lost 1 base, and 15 bases lay in between.

This clonotype occurred a few times. The J gene is TRBJ2-7, the V gene TRBV12-3 or TRBV12-4; TRBD1 matches at 12 bases. The J segment lost 0 bases and the V segment lost 6 bases, leaving 15 bases of the junction unmatched. The CDR3 has 19 amino acids. CDR3 loop: CASRPSPGTGGGNSYEQYF. DNA for the CDR3: TGTGCCAGCAGACCAAGTCCCGGGACAGGGGGCGGGAACTCCTACGAGCAGTACTTC.

This clonotype was picked up many times. The V call is TRBV3-1, the J call TRBJ1-1, with D uncertain. CDR3 length: 14 amino acids. Germline assignment: CDR1 LGHDT and CDR2 YNNKEL (reference sequence). The ends were cut back, 2 bases at V and 0 bases at J, with 7 bases in the middle. DNA of the CDR3: TGTGCCAGCAGCCAATTTAAGCTGAACACTGAAGCTTTCTTT. This sequence encodes CASSQFKLNTEAFF.

The table lists this clonotype with many counts. The chain is built from TRBV29-1 and TRBJ1-2; D call uncertain. V gave up 2 bases and J gave up 2 bases, with 9 bases separating them. CDR1 and CDR2 from the germline V gene are SQVTM and ANQGSEA. The CDR3 runs to 13 residues. CDR3 nucleotide sequence: TGCAGCGTTGAATTCGAGTTCAACTATGGCTACACCTTC. As protein: CSVEFEFNYGYTF.

At least ten counts were recorded for this clonotype. This chain links TRBV20-1 with TRBJ1-3; a possible D gene is TRBD1 (5 bases). V gave up 6 bases and J gave up 3 bases, with 9 bases separating them. Germline CDR1 is DFQATT and CDR2 is SNEGSKA (reference sequence). The CDR3 spans 12 residues. CDR3 amino acids: CSAPTDGNTIYF. The CDR3 DNA reads as TGCAGTGCACCGACAGATGGAAACACCATATATTTT.

The table lists this clonotype with many counts. The chain is built from TRBV20-1 and TRBJ1-4; D is unresolved. Germline assignment: CDR1 DFQATT and CDR2 SNEGSKA (reference sequence). The ends were cut back, 6 bases at V and 8 bases at J, with 13 bases in the middle. The CDR3 runs 12 residues. The CDR3 loop reads CSASQRREKLFF. CDR3 in DNA: TGCAGTGCATCCCAAAGGAGGGAAAAACTGTTTTTT.

In this sample, this clonotype turned up many times. The genes are TRBV2 and TRBJ2-1; 9 bases fit TRBD1. Germline-derived CDR1 and CDR2 are SNHLY and FYNNEI. V lost 1 base and J lost 0; bases outside the gene matches: 1. The CDR3 sequence is 16 residues long. CDR3 in amino acids: CASSEGTGASYNEQFF. In DNA, the CDR3 is TGTGCCAGCAGTGAAGGGACAGGGGCCTCCTACAATGAGCAGTTCTTC.

This clonotype appeared many times. The chain carries TRBV7-2 and TRBJ2-1, with unresolved D. The CDR3 sequence is 14 residues long. The V end was cut by 4 bases, the J end by 3 bases, with 10 bases between. The germline V gene has CDR1 SGHTA and CDR2 FQGNSA. For the CDR3, the DNA is TGTGCCAGCAGCTCCACCCGAGACTACAATGAGCAGTTCTTC. Protein product: CASSSTRDYNEQFF.

This clonotype was recorded at least ten times. This chain uses TRBV20-1 with TRBJ1-5; D is uncertain. Germline CDR1 reads DFQATT; CDR2 reads SNEGSKA (reference sequence). Trimming shortened V by 5 bases and J by 3 bases, and 8 bases separated the two germline ends. The CDR3 loop spans 12 amino acids. The CDR3: CSASSYNQPQHF. In DNA, the CDR3 is TGCAGTGCTTCCAGTTACAATCAGCCCCAGCATTTT.

In its sample, this clonotype was seen many times. CDR3 region: CSVLKGSGNTEAFF. CDR3 nucleotide sequence: TGCAGCGTCCTAAAGGGATCCGGGAACACTGAAGCTTTCTTT. The rearrangement joins TRBV29-1 to TRBJ1-1; D remains unclear. The germline V gene encodes CDR1 SQVTM and CDR2 ANQGSEA. V was pared by 6 bases and J by 1 base, with 15 bases between. CDR3 length equals 14 residues.

V and J are TRBV5-1 and TRBJ2-7; D gene unclear. Per germline, CDR1 SGHRS and CDR2 YFSETQ. This CDR3 spans 12 amino acids. With 1 base removed from V and 4 bases from J, the gap between germline ends came to 6 bases. The CDR3 DNA follows: TGCGCCAGCAGCTTGAACCGGTACGAGCAGTACTTC. Encoded protein: CASSLNRYEQYF.

There are many counts of this clonotype. The chain couples TRBV27 to TRBJ1-2; no clear D gene. CDR3 size: 13 residues. CDR1 MNHEY and CDR2 SMNVEV come from the germline V gene (reference sequence). V shed 6 bases and J shed 0 bases, with 8 bases lying between them. The CDR3 loop reads CASRSTTNYGYTF. The CDR3 nucleotides read TGTGCCAGCAGGTCTACTACTAACTATGGCTACACCTTC.

This clonotype came up many times. The V call is TRBV12-3 or TRBV12-4, the J call TRBJ2-5, with TRBD2 matching 10 bases. V shed 5 bases, J shed 0 bases, and the junction held 3 bases outside the gene matches. This CDR3 has 15 amino acids. For the CDR3, the DNA is TGTGCCAGCAGTACGACTAGCGGGTACCAAGAGACCCAGTACTTC. Protein sequence: CASSTTSGYQETQYF.

This clonotype turned up a few times. The V and J genes are TRBV19 and TRBJ1-1, with TRBD1 as a possible D gene (5 bases). Trimming left V 5 bases short and J 4 bases short, with 14 bases between. CDR3 size: 14 residues. Germline CDR1 is LNHDA and CDR2 is SQIVND (reference sequence). CDR3 protein: CASSLRPGSTEAFF. The CDR3 DNA sequence: TGTGCCAGTAGTCTCCGGCCAGGGAGCACTGAAGCTTTCTTT.

On this clonotype itself: It may be a read error: a sequence one base away is much more abundant. The V call is TRBV20-1, the J call TRBJ2-5; TRBD2 matches 7 bases. V lost 2 bases, J lost 7 bases, and 10 bases stayed unmatched. Per the germline V gene, CDR1 is DFQATT and CDR2 is SNEGSKA (reference sequence). This CDR3 has 14 residues. CDR3 DNA sequence: TGCAGTGCTAGAATGGGCGGGAGTTTGGGGACCCAGTACTTC. Protein: CSARMGGSLGTQYF.

The chain has TRBV20-1 and TRBJ1-5; D unclear. In germline, CDR1 is DFQATT, CDR2 SNEGSKA (reference sequence). The ends were cut back, 7 bases at V and 0 bases at J, with 13 bases in the middle. The CDR3 runs 14 residues. CDR3 amino acids: CSVPPGLSNQPQHF. The CDR3 DNA sequence: TGCAGTGTCCCCCCTGGGCTTAGCAATCAGCCCCAGCATTTT.

This clonotype was picked up many times. The V gene is TRBV28, the J gene TRBJ2-1; D assignment may be TRBD1 or TRBD2 (10 bases each). The CDR3 extends over 16 amino acids. Per the germline V gene, CDR1 is MDHEN and CDR2 is SYDVKM. Trimming pared 5 bases from V and 11 bases from J, leaving 25 bases between. In DNA form, the CDR3 reads TGTGCCAGCAGTCCCCACGAACTAGCGGGACAGGGGAAGCAGTTCTTC. It yields the protein CASSPHELAGQGKQFF. The whole variable domain, filled in from reference TRBV28 and TRBJ2-1, reads DVKVTQSSRYLVKRTGEKVFLECVQDMDHENMFWYRQDPGLGLRLIYFSYDVKMKEKGDIPEGYSVSREKKERFSLILESASTNQTSMYLCASSPHELAGQGKQFFGPGTRLTVL.

In this sample, this clonotype turned up many times. This chain connects TRBV7-2 to TRBJ1-4; TRBD1 might be the D (6 bases). Germline CDR1 SGHTA, CDR2 FQGNSA. Trimming left V 2 bases short and J 7 bases short, with 17 bases between. The CDR3 has 16 amino acids. The CDR3 protein is CASSLNPPGAGEKLFF. In nucleotides, the CDR3 is TGTGCCAGCAGCTTAAACCCCCCGGGGGCCGGTGAAAAACTGTTTTTT.

This clonotype showed up just once. A much larger clone lies a single base off, so this may be a read error. The rearrangement uses TRBV10-3 and TRBJ2-7; D is perhaps TRBD1 (5 bases). Trimming stripped 5 bases from V and 1 base from J, with 12 bases between. The CDR3 is made up of 14 amino acids. Germline CDR1 is ENHRY and CDR2 is SYGVKD. The CDR3 here is CAISMEQGSYEQYF. The CDR3, as DNA: TGTGCCATCAGTATGGAGCAGGGATCCTACGAGCAGTACTTC.

This clonotype was detected many times. The CDR3, as DNA: TGTGCCAGCTGCCAGGGCGGGGAGCTGTTTTTT. Its protein is CASCQGGELFF. The chain links TRBV27 to TRBJ2-2; tentatively, D is TRBD1 (5 bases). The CDR3 extends over 11 amino acids. Germline values: CDR1 MNHEY, CDR2 SMNVEV (reference sequence). Trimming cost V 8 bases and J 7 bases, with 8 bases left between them.

This clonotype was observed many times. V and J are TRBV20-1 and TRBJ1-2, with D perhaps TRBD1 (6 bases). CDR1 and CDR2 from the germline V gene are DFQATT and SNEGSKA (reference sequence). V lost 5 bases to trimming and J lost 5 bases, with 15 bases between them. The CDR3 extends over 13 amino acids. This CDR3 is CSASPSGTYGYTF. The CDR3 nucleotides read TGCAGTGCTTCTCCCTCCGGGACATATGGCTACACCTTC.

The chain joins TRBV4-1 to TRBJ1-5; TRBD1 aligns across 10 bases. With V trimmed by 5 bases and J by 6 bases, 4 bases remained unmatched. The CDR3 runs to 14 residues. The germline V gene encodes CDR1 MGHRA and CDR2 YSYEKL. DNA of the CDR3: TGCGCCAGCAGCAAGGGACAGGGGAGTCAGCCCCAGCATTTT. It specifies CASSKGQGSQPQHF.

This clonotype came up once. Since a much larger clone is just one base distant, this may be a read error. CDR3 region: CDSSSYSYGYTF. The CDR3, as DNA: TGTGACAGCAGCTCTTACTCCTATGGCTACACCTTC. The rearrangement uses TRBV3-1 and TRBJ1-2, with unresolved D. The CDR3 is 12 amino acids. Germline V CDR1 and CDR2: LGHDT, YNNKEL (reference sequence).

In this sample, this clonotype turned up many times. The rearrangement joins TRBV4-3 to TRBJ2-7, with D possibly TRBD1 on 5 matching bases. There are 18 residues in the CDR3. Trimming took off 4 bases at V and 2 bases at J, with 24 bases between the two ends. Germline V gene lookup returns CDR1 LGHNA and CDR2 YSLEER. The DNA for the CDR3 is TGCGCCAGCAGCCCTCAACCACCGGTTTTCGACAGCCCCTACGAGCAGTACTTC. It encodes CASSPQPPVFDSPYEQYF.

This clonotype was seen repeatedly, ten times or more. The gene calls are TRBV7-9 and TRBJ2-3; a weak D match, TRBD2 (5 bases). The V end was cut by 3 bases, the J end by 4 bases, with 14 bases between. The CDR3 has 15 residues. Germline V gene sequence: CDR1 SEHNR, CDR2 FQNEAQ (reference sequence). CDR3: CASSLTERVADTQYF. In nucleotides, the CDR3 is TGTGCCAGCAGCTTGACGGAGAGGGTGGCAGATACGCAGTATTTT. The whole variable domain, filled in from reference TRBV7-9 and TRBJ2-3, reads DTGVSQNPRHKITKRGQNVTFRCDPISEHNRLYWYRQTLGQGPEFLTYFQNEAQLEKSRLLSDRFSAERPKGSFSTLEIQRTEQGDSAMYLCASSLTERVADTQYFGPGTRLTVL.